Described below is a single TCR beta chain sequence and its context. Its antigen is not identified. The sample belongs to a study of cytomegalovirus exposure and HLA in healthy donors. Study summary: Assignment to the Caucasian-associated ancestry cluster applied to about 80% of the 300 to 500 genotyped donors. Broader study findings: Within an earlier analysis, most TCR beta V segments proved productive either about 87% or about 30% of the time. A later analysis reported that several of the most significant clusters appeared to be linked to common viral pathogens, among them Epstein-Barr virus.

The CDR3 has 14 residues. With V trimmed by 7 bases and J by 5 bases, 7 bases remained unmatched. Germline values: CDR1 MNHEY, CDR2 SMNVEV (reference sequence). In the PCR, 60 Vbeta and 13 Jbeta primers were used. Produced via immunoSEQ multiplex PCR; TCRdb's table is partial and in-frame only. The data contain approximately 150,000 clones, approximately 76% of them singletons. Among the donors, all were healthy bone marrow donors. This chain connects TRBV27 to TRBJ2-2; 7 nucleotides agree with TRBD1. The sequence was collected from a man aged 35 to 55 in good health and CMV-seronegative. Sequenced sample: PBMCs. CDR3 DNA: TGTGCCAGCACCCGGGACAGATCGACCGGGGAGCTGTTTTTT. It is translated as CASTRDRSTGELFF.